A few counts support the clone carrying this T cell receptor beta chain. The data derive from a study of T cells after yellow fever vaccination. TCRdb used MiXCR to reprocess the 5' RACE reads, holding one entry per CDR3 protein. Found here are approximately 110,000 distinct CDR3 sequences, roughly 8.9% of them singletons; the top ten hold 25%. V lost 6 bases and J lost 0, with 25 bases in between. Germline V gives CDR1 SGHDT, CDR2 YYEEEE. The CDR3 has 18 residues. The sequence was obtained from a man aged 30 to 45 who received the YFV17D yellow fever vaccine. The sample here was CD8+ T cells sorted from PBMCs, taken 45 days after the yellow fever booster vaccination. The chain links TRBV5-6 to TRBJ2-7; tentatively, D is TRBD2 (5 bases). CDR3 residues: CASNPAVLASTLSYEQYF. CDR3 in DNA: TGTGCCAGCAACCCGGCCGTCTTGGCTAGCACCCTCTCCTACGAGCAGTACTTC.